This TCR beta chain is from a study of vaccination and CD4 T cells after COVID-19. Study context: Post-COVID samples were collected a median around 99 days following diagnosis, spanning 35 to 161.

The study sequenced cultured CD4+ T cell DNA using the Oncomine TCR Beta short-read assay. TCRdb analysed the PCR reads with MiXCR anew, one entry per CDR3 protein. The data contain just under 4,500 distinct CDR3 sequences, about a fifth of them singletons. The treatment: roughly ten-day PBMC culture with coronavirus spike peptide pools or control peptides (ViraFEST assay). This clonotype came up a few times. The target antigen is unknown. The CDR3 spans 14 residues. V lost 2 bases to trimming and J lost 8 bases; unmatched junction nucleotides: 4. CDR1 SGHTA and CDR2 FQGNSA come from the germline V gene.

The sample consisted of CD4+ T cells from blood, cultured in vitro, taken after SARS-CoV-2 vaccination. This sequence joins TRBV7-2 and TRBJ2-1; TRBD2 agrees at 9 bases. The TCR originated in a human donor who had recovered from COVID-19. CDR3 sequence (DNA): TGTGCCAGCAGCTTAAAAGCGGGGGGCCATGAGCAGTTCTTC. Residues: CASSLKAGGHEQFF.